Listed here is a single T cell receptor beta chain. The antigen is undetermined. The V and J ends lost 2 bases and 3 bases respectively, with 6 bases between them. Germline V lookup: CDR1 SGHRS, CDR2 YFSETQ. This CDR3 comprises 13 residues. These data are taken from a study of response to subunit inactivated influenza vaccine. General study points: There was a suggestion from the authors that each seasonal influenza vaccination recruits few new T cells.

TCRdb passed the RT-PCR reads through MiXCR, listing each CDR3 protein once. This sample has 430,000 or so distinct CDR3 sequences, with about a tenth found just once. This sequence originates from a man aged 45-65 years who received an inactivated influenza vaccine. Sequenced material: PBMCs from blood, taken more than 35 days after vaccination. The rearrangement joins TRBV5-1 to TRBJ2-1; no firm D call. CDR3 nucleotide sequence: TGCGCCAGCAGCTTTAGATTCTACAATGAGCAGTTCTTC. It is translated as CASSFRFYNEQFF.